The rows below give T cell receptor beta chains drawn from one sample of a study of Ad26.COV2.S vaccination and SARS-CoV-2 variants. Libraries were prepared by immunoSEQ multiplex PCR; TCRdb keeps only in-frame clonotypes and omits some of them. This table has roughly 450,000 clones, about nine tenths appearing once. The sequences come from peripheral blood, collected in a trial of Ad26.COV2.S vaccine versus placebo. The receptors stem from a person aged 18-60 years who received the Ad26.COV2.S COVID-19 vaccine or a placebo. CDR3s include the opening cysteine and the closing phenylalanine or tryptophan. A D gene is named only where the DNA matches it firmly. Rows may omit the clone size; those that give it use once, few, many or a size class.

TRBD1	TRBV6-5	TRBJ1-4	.	CASSPAGGPNEKLFF	TGTGCCAGCAGTCCAGCAGGGGGACCTAATGAAAAACTGTTTTTT
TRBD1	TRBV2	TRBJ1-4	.	CASSPTDRGEKLFF	TGTGCCAGCAGTCCGACAGACAGGGGTGAAAAACTGTTTTTT
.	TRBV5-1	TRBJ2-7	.	CASSFGRNTYEQYF	TGCGCCAGCAGCTTTGGCCGGAACACCTACGAGCAGTACTTC
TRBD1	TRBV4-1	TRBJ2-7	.	CASSSLSRDRKREQYF	TGCGCCAGCAGCTCCCTATCCCGGGACAGGAAGCGTGAGCAGTACTTC
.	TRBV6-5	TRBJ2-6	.	CALDSGANVLTF	TGTGCTTTGGACTCTGGGGCCAACGTCCTGACTTTC
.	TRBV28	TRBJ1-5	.	CASSWDSNQPQHF	TGTGCCAGCAGTTGGGACAGCAATCAGCCCCAGCATTTT
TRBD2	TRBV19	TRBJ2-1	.	CASSTRLAVNEQFF	TGTGCCAGTAGTACCAGACTAGCGGTCAATGAGCAGTTCTTC
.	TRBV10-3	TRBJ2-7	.	CAISDDSSYEQYF	TGTGCCATCAGTGACGACAGCTCCTACGAGCAGTACTTC
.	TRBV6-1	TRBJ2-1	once	CASSELANNEQFF	TGTGCCAGCAGTGAACTAGCGAACAATGAGCAGTTCTTC
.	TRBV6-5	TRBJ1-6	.	CASSSLETNSPLHF	TGTGCCAGCAGTTCCCTGGAGACAAATTCACCCCTCCACTTT
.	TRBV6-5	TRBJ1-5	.	CASKGQLYSNQPQHF	TGTGCCAGCAAAGGGCAGCTCTATAGCAATCAGCCCCAGCATTTT
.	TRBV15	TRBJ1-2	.	CATSRGGGGYGYTF	TGTGCCACCAGCAGAGGAGGTGGAGGCTATGGCTACACCTTC
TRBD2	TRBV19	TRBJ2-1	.	CASSPGLGSGNEQFF	TGTGCCAGTAGTCCGGGACTAGGGTCGGGGAATGAGCAGTTCTTC
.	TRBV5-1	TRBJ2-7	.	CASSLAWKDEQYF	TGCGCCAGCAGCTTGGCGTGGAAGGACGAGCAGTACTTC
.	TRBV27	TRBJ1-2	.	CASRANYGYTF	TGTGCCAGCAGAGCTAACTATGGCTACACCTTC
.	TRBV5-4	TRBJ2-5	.	CASAIGYQETQYF	TGTGCCAGCGCAATAGGGTACCAAGAGACCCAGTACTTC
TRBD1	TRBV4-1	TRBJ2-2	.	CASSHGTGYAGELFF	TGCGCCAGCAGCCATGGGACAGGGTACGCCGGGGAGCTGTTTTTT
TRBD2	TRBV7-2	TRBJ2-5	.	CASSLVVRTSGRGETQYF	TGTGCCAGCAGCTTAGTAGTACGGACTAGCGGGAGAGGAGAGACCCAGTACTTC
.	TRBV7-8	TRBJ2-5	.	CASSLEYGQETQYF	TGTGCCAGCAGCTTAGAATATGGCCAAGAGACCCAGTACTTC
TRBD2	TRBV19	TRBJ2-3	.	CASSITSGRFAFRTDTQYF	TGTGCCAGTAGTATAACTAGCGGGAGGTTTGCCTTCCGCACAGATACGCAGTATTTT
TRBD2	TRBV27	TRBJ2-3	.	CASSLTSGRGDTDTQYF	TGTGCCAGCAGTTTAACTAGCGGGAGGGGGGACACAGATACGCAGTATTTT
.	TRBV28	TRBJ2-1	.	CASSFPNEQFF	TGTGCCAGCAGTTTTCCGAATGAGCAGTTCTTC
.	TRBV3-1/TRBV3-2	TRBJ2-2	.	CASSPDTNTGELFF	TGTGCCAGCAGCCCGGACACGAACACCGGGGAGCTGTTTTTT
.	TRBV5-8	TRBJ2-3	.	CASSLVLLRSGDTQYF	TGTGCCAGCAGCTTGGTTCTACTTCGGTCAGGAGATACGCAGTATTTT
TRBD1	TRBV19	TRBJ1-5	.	CASSMLTGGSSYSNQPQHF	TGTGCCAGTAGTATGTTGACAGGGGGATCTTCTTATAGCAATCAGCCCCAGCATTTT
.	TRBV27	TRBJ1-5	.	CASSFRVEQPQHF	TGTGCCAGCAGTTTCAGAGTAGAACAGCCCCAGCATTTT
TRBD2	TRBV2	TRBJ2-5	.	CASRLDSGRETQYF	TGTGCCAGCAGATTAGATAGCGGGAGGGAGACCCAGTACTTC
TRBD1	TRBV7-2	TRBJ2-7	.	CASSLGTGMDYEQYF	TGTGCCAGCAGCTTAGGGACAGGGATGGACTACGAGCAGTACTTC